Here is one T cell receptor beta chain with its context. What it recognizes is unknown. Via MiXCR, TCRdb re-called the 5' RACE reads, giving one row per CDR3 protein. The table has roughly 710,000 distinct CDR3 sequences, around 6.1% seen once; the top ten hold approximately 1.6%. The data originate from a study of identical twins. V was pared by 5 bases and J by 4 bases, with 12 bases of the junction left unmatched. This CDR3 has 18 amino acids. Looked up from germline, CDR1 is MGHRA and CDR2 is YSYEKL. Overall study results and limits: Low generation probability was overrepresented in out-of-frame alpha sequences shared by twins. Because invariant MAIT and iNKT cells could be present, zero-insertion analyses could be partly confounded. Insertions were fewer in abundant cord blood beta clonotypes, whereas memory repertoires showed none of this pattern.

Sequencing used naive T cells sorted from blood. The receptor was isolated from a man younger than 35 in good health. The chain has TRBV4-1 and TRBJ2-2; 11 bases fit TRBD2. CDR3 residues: CASSWQVGLAGTTGELFF. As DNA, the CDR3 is TGCGCCAGCAGCTGGCAGGTCGGACTAGCGGGTACCACCGGGGAGCTGTTTTTT.